This entry lists 27 T cell receptor beta chains sequenced from one sample in a study of T cells in Graves' hyperthyroidism and ophthalmopathy. Regions amplified from RNA transcripts were the TCR beta CDR3 regions. In the first-round RT-PCR of the TCR CDR3, the HTBI primer set was used. TCRdb reprocessed the multiplex PCR reads via MiXCR and lists one record per CDR3 protein. Of approximately 610,000 distinct CDR3 sequences listed, 16% are singletons. Material for sequencing was blood. The source is a woman under 30 with Graves' hyperthyroidism.

This clonotype was counted between two and nine times. The V gene is TRBV7-9, the J gene TRBJ1-3; D is possibly TRBD1 (6 bases). Germline V gene sequence: CDR1 SEHNR, CDR2 FQNEAQ (reference sequence). The V end was cut by 2 bases, the J end by 8 bases, with 13 bases between. The CDR3 is 14 residues long. The CDR3 loop reads CASSLTGTPDTIYF. Here the CDR3 DNA reads TGTGCCAGCAGCTTAACAGGGACCCCGGACACCATATATTTT.

The chain has TRBV4-1 and TRBJ2-3; 7 bases fit TRBD2. Trimming cost V 2 bases and J 6 bases; bases outside gene matches: 8. The CDR3 covers 15 residues. Germline V gene sequence: CDR1 MGHRA, CDR2 YSYEKL. As DNA, the CDR3 is TGCGCCAGCAGCCAATTGACTAGCAGCATGGATACGCAGTATTTT. Protein sequence: CASSQLTSSMDTQYF.

The chain combines TRBV20-1 with TRBJ2-1; weak D call: TRBD1 (6 bases). The CDR3 is 14 amino acids. Germline values: CDR1 DFQATT, CDR2 SNEGSKA (reference sequence). V lost 3 bases and J 8 bases, leaving 17 bases between the germline ends. CDR3 sequence (DNA): TGCAGTGCTAGGGGGGCGGGTCCGATCGATGAGCAGTTCTTC. It translates to CSARGAGPIDEQFF.

Note on this clonotype: Since a much larger clone is just one base distant, this may be a read error. The rearrangement joins TRBV20-1 to TRBJ2-1, with 10 bases aligning to TRBD2. The CDR3 is made up of 14 amino acids. CDR1 DFQATT and CDR2 SNEGSKA come from the germline V gene (reference sequence). CDR3 amino acids: CSARRLAGANDQFF. CDR3 sequence (DNA): TGCAGTGCTAGAAGGCTAGCGGGGGCCAATGACCAGTTCTTC.

This clonotype was seen more than once but under ten times. In DNA form, the CDR3 reads TGTGCCAGCAGCTTCTCGACGCAAGCCTACGAGCAGTACTTC. Its translation is CASSFSTQAYEQYF. The chain is built from TRBV7-6 and TRBJ2-7; D remains unclear. Trimming left V 3 bases short and J 2 bases short, with 11 bases between. CDR1 is SGHVS and CDR2 is FNYEAQ in the germline V gene. The CDR3 is 14 residues long.

This clonotype was detected only a few times. A much larger clonotype is one base distant, so this may be a read error. The J gene is TRBJ1-1, the V gene TRBV28; D not certain. Germline V gives CDR1 MDHEN, CDR2 SYDVKM. The CDR3 contains 16 residues. The CDR3 region is CACSPSGGPENTEAFF. In nucleotides, the CDR3 is TGTGCCTGCAGTCCCTCAGGAGGCCCGGAGAACACTGAAGCTTTCTTT. The full variable domain, its missing parts supplied by reference TRBV28 and TRBJ1-1, is DVKVTQSSRYLVKRTGEKVFLECVQDMDHENMFWYRQDPGLGLRLIYFSYDVKMKEKGDIPEGYSVSREKKERFSLILESASTNQTSMYLCACSPSGGPENTEAFFGQGTRLTVV.

This clonotype appeared many times. The chain has TRBV2 and TRBJ1-5, with D maybe TRBD1 (6 bases). The CDR3 has 15 residues. The ends were cut back, 5 bases at V and 0 bases at J, with 11 bases in the middle. From germline, CDR1 is SNHLY and CDR2 FYNNEI. The CDR3 DNA follows: TGTGCCAGCAGTCTGGGACAATATAGCAATCAGCCCCAGCATTTT. Translated: CASSLGQYSNQPQHF.

The table lists this clonotype with many counts. An end of the junction differs from the germline gene, which may be a read error. The chain links TRBV4-3 to TRBJ1-4; possibly TRBD1 for D (6 bases). This CDR3 region has 13 residues. Germline V gene data show CDR1 as LGHNA and CDR2 as YSLEER. The CDR3: CASSQVRGEKLFF. The CDR3 nucleotides read TGTGCCAGCAGCCAAGTCAGGGGTGAAAAACTGTTTTTT.

Many counts were recorded for this clonotype. The V and J genes are TRBV18 and TRBJ2-3; D is ambiguous. CDR3 length equals 11 residues. Germline V gene sequence: CDR1 KGHSH, CDR2 LQKENI. The V end was cut by 6 bases, the J end by 6 bases, with 7 bases between. In nucleotides, the CDR3 is TGTGCCAGCTCCCTTCCCGATACGCAGTATTTT. It translates to CASSLPDTQYF.

CDR3 DNA: TGCGCCAGCAGCCAAGAGGGACGGACAGATACGCAGTATTTT. The encoded protein is CASSQEGRTDTQYF. V is TRBV4-1 and J is TRBJ2-3; D tentatively fits TRBD1 or TRBD2 (5 bases each). CDR1 and CDR2 (germline): MGHRA, YSYEKL. This CDR3 region has 14 residues. V was trimmed by 0 bases and J by 3 bases, leaving 7 bases between them.

In this sample, this clonotype turned up a few times. The V and J genes are TRBV27 and TRBJ2-5; D not certain. Trimming removed 6 bases at V and 5 bases at J, with 19 bases between. The CDR3 has 15 amino acids. Germline loops: CDR1 MNHEY, CDR2 SMNVEV (reference sequence). This CDR3 is CASRAGSLLGETQYF. DNA of the CDR3: TGTGCCAGCAGGGCAGGATCCCTTTTAGGGGAGACCCAGTACTTC.

The chain couples TRBV6-1 to TRBJ1-2, with a tentative D call TRBD1 (5 bases). Germline assignment: CDR1 MNHNS and CDR2 SASEGT. The CDR3 has 14 residues. The germline V and J ends were trimmed by 2 bases and 6 bases, with 13 bases remaining between them. Here the CDR3 DNA reads TGTGCCAGCAGTGAACGGACGGGGGGGGATGGCTACACCTTC. Amino acid sequence: CASSERTGGDGYTF.

The V and J genes are TRBV2 and TRBJ1-2; D remains unclear. This CDR3 contains 15 residues. The germline V gene has CDR1 SNHLY and CDR2 FYNNEI. Trimming shortened V by 5 bases and J by 4 bases, and 17 bases separated the two germline ends. CDR3: CASSKAGASPYGYTF. CDR3 in DNA: TGTGCCAGCAGTAAGGCGGGCGCCTCCCCCTATGGCTACACCTTC.

The rearrangement uses TRBV4-1 and TRBJ2-3; 7 nucleotides agree with TRBD2. V lost 4 bases and J lost 2; bases outside the gene matches: 9. In germline, CDR1 is MGHRA, CDR2 YSYEKL. The CDR3 sequence is 16 residues long. DNA for the CDR3: TGCGCCAGCAGCCGGATGGGAGGGTCTTACACAGATACGCAGTATTTT. Its protein is CASSRMGGSYTDTQYF.

The chain combines TRBV6-1 with TRBJ1-1, with 11 bases that match TRBD1. The germline V gene encodes CDR1 MNHNS and CDR2 SASEGT. CDR3 size: 15 residues. Trimming took 6 bases from V and 0 from J; bases not matched to a gene: 3. The CDR3 here is CASRGTGGMNTEAFF. Here the CDR3 DNA reads TGTGCCAGCAGGGGGACAGGGGGAATGAACACTGAAGCTTTCTTT.

The gene calls are TRBV24-1 and TRBJ2-3; weak D call: TRBD2 (6 bases). The CDR3 length is 15 residues. Germline CDR1 is KGHDR and CDR2 is SFDVKD. V lost 3 bases and J lost 2, with 11 bases in between. The CDR3 region has the DNA TGTGCCACCAGTGATCAGTCGGGACTCACAGATACGCAGTATTTT. Protein product: CATSDQSGLTDTQYF.

The chain joins TRBV29-1 to TRBJ2-5, with D tentatively TRBD1 (6 bases). The CDR3 runs to 15 residues. V lost 6 bases, J lost 4 bases, and 21 bases lay in between. Germline lookup yields CDR1 SQVTM and CDR2 ANQGSEA. The CDR3 nucleotides are TGCAGCGTCTCTTTCCAGACAGGAAGGGCAGAGACCCAGTACTTC. It translates to CSVSFQTGRAETQYF.

Notes on this clonotype: The junction shows a germline mismatch at one end, possibly a read error. The chain employs TRBV2 and TRBJ2-5, with 12 bases aligning to TRBD2. There are 17 residues in the CDR3. Germline V gene data show CDR1 as SNHLY and CDR2 as FYNNEI. The CDR3 coding sequence is TGTGCCAGCACTGAAGGGCTAGCGGGGGGGCGAGGCAAGACCCAGTACTTC. Protein sequence: CASTEGLAGGRGKTQYF.

The chain has TRBV14 and TRBJ2-3, with a weak D call TRBD1 (6 bases). The V and J ends lost 5 bases and 4 bases respectively, with 28 bases between them. The CDR3 extends over 19 amino acids. CDR1 and CDR2 from the germline V gene are SGHDN and FVKESK. CDR3 residues: CASSTKRPGDVSRADTQYF. Here the CDR3 DNA reads TGTGCCAGCAGCACCAAGCGCCCAGGGGATGTATCAAGGGCAGATACGCAGTATTTT. Full variable domain (missing parts from reference TRBV14 and TRBJ2-3): EAGVTQFPSHSVIEKGQTVTLRCDPISGHDNLYWYRRVMGKEIKFLLHFVKESKQDESGMPNNRFLAERTGGTYSTLKVQPAELEDSGVYFCASSTKRPGDVSRADTQYFGPGTRLTVL.

In its sample, this clonotype was seen many times. The V gene is TRBV20-1, the J gene TRBJ2-7; D is undetermined. V lost 0 bases, J lost 4 bases, and 13 bases lay in between. Looked up from germline, CDR1 is DFQATT and CDR2 is SNEGSKA (reference sequence). CDR3 length: 14 amino acids. The CDR3: CSARETNARYEQYF. In DNA form, the CDR3 reads TGCAGTGCTAGAGAGACAAACGCGCGTTACGAGCAGTACTTC.

There are a few counts of this clonotype. The junction does not match germline at one end; this may be a read error. The rearrangement uses TRBV12-3 or TRBV12-4 and TRBJ2-2, with no clear D. This CDR3 contains 10 residues. Here the CDR3 reads CACRWGELFF. CDR3 nucleotide sequence: TGTGCCTGCAGGTGGGGGGAGCTGTTTTTT.

This clonotype occurred many times. This chain links TRBV7-9 with TRBJ2-7; D gene ambiguous. V was pared by 2 bases and J by 5 bases, with 13 bases between. CDR3 length: 14 residues. Germline V gene sequence: CDR1 SEHNR, CDR2 FQNEAQ (reference sequence). The DNA for the CDR3 is TGTGCCAGCAGCTTAACCGCGCTTAGTAACGAGCAGTACTTC. Amino acid sequence: CASSLTALSNEQYF.

Ten or more counts support this clonotype. This chain's CDR3 is CASSQTVYGYTF. Here the CDR3 DNA reads TGTGCCAGCAGTCAGACAGTTTATGGCTACACCTTC. The chain employs TRBV12-3 or TRBV12-4 and TRBJ1-2; D is perhaps TRBD1 (5 bases). This CDR3 has 12 residues. Trimming pared 5 bases from V and 5 bases from J, leaving 9 bases between.

Many counts were recorded for this clonotype. The chain combines TRBV10-1 with TRBJ2-1; no firm D call. This CDR3 region has 15 residues. Germline V gives CDR1 WNHNN, CDR2 SYGVQD (reference sequence). Trimming stripped 6 bases from V and 4 bases from J, with 16 bases between. The CDR3, as DNA: TGCGCCAGCAGCCCAAAAGTGGAAACGTACAATGAGCAGTTCTTC. This codes for CASSPKVETYNEQFF.

In its sample, this clonotype was seen a few times. J is TRBJ1-1 and V is TRBV6-2 or TRBV6-3, with 9 bases aligning to TRBD1. The ends lost 2 bases at V and 5 bases at J; junction bases unmatched: 6. This CDR3 comprises 15 residues. The germline V gene encodes CDR1 MNHEY and CDR2 SVGEGT. The CDR3 DNA reads as TGTGCCAGCAGTTACCCTCCGGACAGGGGTACTGAAGCTTTCTTT. Translation gives CASSYPPDRGTEAFF.

In regard to this clonotype: This may be a read error, as it is one base from a much larger clone. This chain connects TRBV18 to TRBJ2-5; D uncertain. Germline V gene data show CDR1 as KGHSH and CDR2 as LQKENI. The CDR3 has 14 amino acids. The CDR3 here is CVSSPPTAQETQYF. The CDR3 DNA reads as TGTGTCAGCTCACCACCAACAGCCCAAGAGACCCAGTACTTC.

This chain joins TRBV6-1 and TRBJ1-1, with a possible D match to TRBD1 (5 bases). V was pared by 6 bases and J by 2 bases, with 22 bases between. The CDR3 covers 17 residues. Per the germline V gene, CDR1 is MNHNS and CDR2 is SASEGT. CDR3 bases: TGTGCCAGCAGCCGGGTCCCGGGACCCAATAGTAACACTGAAGCTTTCTTT. Protein product: CASSRVPGPNSNTEAFF.